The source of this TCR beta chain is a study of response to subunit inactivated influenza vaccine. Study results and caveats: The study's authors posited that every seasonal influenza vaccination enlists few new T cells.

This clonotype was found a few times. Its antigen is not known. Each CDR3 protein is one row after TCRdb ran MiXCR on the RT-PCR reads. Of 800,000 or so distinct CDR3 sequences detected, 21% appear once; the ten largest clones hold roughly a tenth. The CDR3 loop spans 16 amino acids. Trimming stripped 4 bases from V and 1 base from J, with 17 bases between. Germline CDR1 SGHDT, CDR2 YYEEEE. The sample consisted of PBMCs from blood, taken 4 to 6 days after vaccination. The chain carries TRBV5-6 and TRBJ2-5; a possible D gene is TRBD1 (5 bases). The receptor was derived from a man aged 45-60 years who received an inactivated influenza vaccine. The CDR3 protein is CASSNRTIPLQETQYF. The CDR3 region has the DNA TGTGCCAGCAGCAACCGGACAATTCCTCTCCAAGAGACCCAGTACTTC.